This is a list of T cell receptor beta chains from one sample in a study of T cell responses to AZD1222 COVID-19 vaccine. Some clones are missing from TCRdb's copy, which holds only in-frame ones; the method was immunoSEQ multiplex PCR. This sample has 150,000 or so clones; 88% occur once, and the top ten carry roughly 2.1%. The sample here was peripheral blood, taken on day 0 of AZD1222 vaccination. These receptors originate from an adult in good health. Both conserved end residues are part of each CDR3. D genes are given only for firm matches. For some rows the clone size is stated as once, few or many, or as a class when expanded; others skip it.

TRBJ2-3	TRBV9	TRBD1	.	TGTGCCAGCAGCTCAAGGGACAGGGTAACAGATACGCAGTATTTT	CASSSRDRVTDTQYF
TRBJ1-4	TRBV3-1/TRBV3-2	TRBD1	.	TGTGCCAGCAGCATTTCCCCGGGACAGGGTTCTGAAAAACTGTTTTTT	CASSISPGQGSEKLFF
TRBJ2-7	TRBV6-2/TRBV6-3	.	.	TGTGCCAGCAGCCTGCCACCTCTTCGGAGCTCCTACGAGCAGTACTTC	CASSLPPLRSSYEQYF
TRBJ2-1	TRBV29-1	.	.	TGCAGCGCCCGCAGCGGCAATGAGCAGTTCTTC	CSARSGNEQFF
TRBJ2-7	TRBV30	TRBD2	once	TGTGCCTGGAGTCCTCTCCTAGCGGCCGGCACTGCCAAGCAGTACTTC	CAWSPLLAAGTAKQYF
TRBJ1-6	TRBV3-1/TRBV3-2	TRBD1	.	TGTGCCAGCAGCCAAGGCTCCAGGGGGTCACCCCTCCACTTT	CASSQGSRGSPLHF
TRBJ1-1	TRBV30	.	.	TGTGCCTGGAGTGTGGGTTTCCAGACTGAAGCTTTCTTT	CAWSVGFQTEAFF
TRBJ2-3	TRBV11-2	.	once	TGTGCCAGCAGCTTAGACGGATACGTTGGAGATACGCAGTATTTT	CASSLDGYVGDTQYF
TRBJ2-7	TRBV5-1	TRBD2	.	TGCGCCAGCAGCTTGGGGCGGGAGTTCGACGAGCAGTACTTC	CASSLGREFDEQYF
TRBJ2-1	TRBV27	.	.	TGTGCCAGCAGTTTCACACAGGGAAGGAGTGAGCAGTTCTTC	CASSFTQGRSEQFF
TRBJ1-6	TRBV7-2	.	.	TGTGCCAGCAGCTTCCAAGGCGCCGTACCCCTCCACTTT	CASSFQGAVPLHF
TRBJ1-2	TRBV28	TRBD1	.	TGTGCCTTATCATCCGGGACAGGCTACTATGGCTACACCTTC	CALSSGTGYYGYTF
TRBJ2-5	TRBV4-3	.	once	TGCGCCAGCAGCCGGCTAACAGGGCTGGGAGAGACCCAGTACTTC	CASSRLTGLGETQYF
TRBJ1-4	TRBV30	TRBD1	.	TGTGCCTGCATGGGGACAGGGAATGAAAAACTGTTTTTT	CACMGTGNEKLFF